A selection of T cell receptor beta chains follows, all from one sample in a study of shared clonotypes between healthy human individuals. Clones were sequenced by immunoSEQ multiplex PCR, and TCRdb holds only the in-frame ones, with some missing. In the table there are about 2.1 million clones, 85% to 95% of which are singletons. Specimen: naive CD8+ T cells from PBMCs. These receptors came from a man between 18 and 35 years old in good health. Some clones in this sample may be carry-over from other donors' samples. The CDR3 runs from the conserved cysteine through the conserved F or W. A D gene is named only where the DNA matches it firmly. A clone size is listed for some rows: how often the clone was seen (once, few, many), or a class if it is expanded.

TGTGCCAGCAGTGAAGCGACCCTAGCAGGGAGCTACGAGCAGTACTTC CASSEATLAGSYEQYF - TRBJ2-7 TRBV6-1 -
TGTGCCAGCAGTTACTCATTTGGCGGGGAGCTGTTTTTT CASSYSFGGELFF - TRBJ2-2 TRBV6-5 -
TGTGCCAGCAGTCCGGGACAGGGGGCCAATCAGCCCCAGCATTTT CASSPGQGANQPQHF TRBD1 TRBJ1-5 TRBV27 -
TGTGCCAGCAGCCCCGGGACAGGGCCTAATCAGCCCCAGCATTTT CASSPGTGPNQPQHF TRBD1 TRBJ1-5 TRBV9 -
TGTGCCAGTAGTCCGACTCGGACGATCAATGAGCAGTTCTTC CASSPTRTINEQFF - TRBJ2-1 TRBV19 -
TGTGCCAGCAGCGTAACAGACGACTATGGCTACACCTTC CASSVTDDYGYTF - TRBJ1-2 TRBV9 -
TGTGCCACCCGGACAGAACTAGCCAAAAACATTCAGTACTTC CATRTELAKNIQYF - TRBJ2-4 TRBV6-6 -
TGTGCCAGCAGCCCGAGGAGAGGGCCCTACAATGAGCAGTTCTTC CASSPRRGPYNEQFF - TRBJ2-1 TRBV9 -
TGTGCCAGCAGCTTGGGGGTGGGGACCTCCTACTTC CASSLGVGTSYF - TRBJ2-7 TRBV5-6 -
TGCGCCAGCAGCCGGACAGGCGGAGCCGGGGAGCTGTTTTTT CASSRTGGAGELFF TRBD1 TRBJ2-2 TRBV4-3 -
TGTGCCAGCAGGGCGGTACAGCCCACAGATACGCAGTATTTT CASRAVQPTDTQYF - TRBJ2-3 TRBV6-1 -
TGCGCCAGCAGCCAAGCCTCTAGCGGCACGCAGTATTTT CASSQASSGTQYF TRBD2 TRBJ2-3 TRBV4-1 -
TGTGCCAGCAGTTACTCTCCCGGAGCAGGTGCCTACGAGCAGTACTTC CASSYSPGAGAYEQYF - TRBJ2-7 TRBV6-5 -
TGTGCCAGCAGTTACCGGGACCAAGATACGCAGTATTTT CASSYRDQDTQYF - TRBJ2-3 TRBV6-5 -
TGTGCCAGCAGCTTTAAAGAGACACTACCCGGCTACACCTTC CASSFKETLPGYTF - TRBJ1-2 TRBV7-9 once
TGTGCCAGCAGCTTCCCTTGGAGCGGGACGGACGACGAGCAGTACTTC CASSFPWSGTDDEQYF TRBD2 TRBJ2-7 TRBV11-2 once
TGTGCCAGCAGCCCGGGACAGGGGACGATTCAGCCCCAGCATTTT CASSPGQGTIQPQHF TRBD1 TRBJ1-5 TRBV27 -
TGTGCCAGCAGCCCAGGGGACTCCTATGGCTACACCTTC CASSPGDSYGYTF - TRBJ1-2 TRBV7-9 -
TGTGCCAGCAGTCCCTGGACGAGGAACACTGAAGCTTTCTTT CASSPWTRNTEAFF - TRBJ1-1 TRBV6-5 -
TGCAGCGTTGAAATCCCTAGCGGGGGAGGCTACAATGAGCAGTTCTTC CSVEIPSGGGYNEQFF TRBD2 TRBJ2-1 TRBV29-1 -
TGTGCCAGCACTCCAGCCCGGGAGTACACTGAAGCTTTCTTT CASTPAREYTEAFF - TRBJ1-1 TRBV28 few
TGTGCCAGCAGCTTAGGGCCAGGCTCCCAAGAGACCCAGTACTTC CASSLGPGSQETQYF - TRBJ2-5 TRBV7-9 -
TGTGCCAGCAGTTTATCGGGACTACTTTTTCAAGAGACCCAGTACTTC CASSLSGLLFQETQYF TRBD2 TRBJ2-5 TRBV27 -
TGTGCCAGCAGCCTTTCAGGGAAGAGCACTGAAGCTTTCTTT CASSLSGKSTEAFF - TRBJ1-1 TRBV14 -
TGCAGCGTAACCGGGACTAGCGGGATAGGGTACACCGGGGAGCTGTTTTTT CSVTGTSGIGYTGELFF TRBD2 TRBJ2-2 TRBV29-1 -
TGTGCCAGCAGCGTCGGTGGGTCCCCCTACGAGCAGTACTTC CASSVGGSPYEQYF - TRBJ2-7 TRBV9 -
TGTGCCAGCAGTTTGAGAGGGAGCAACTCCTACAATGAGCAGTTCTTC CASSLRGSNSYNEQFF - TRBJ2-1 TRBV6-5 -
TGTGCCAGCAGCTTATATACAGGGGTGGATCAGCCCCAGCATTTT CASSLYTGVDQPQHF TRBD1 TRBJ1-5 TRBV7-2 -
TGTGCCAGCAGCTTATTTCAAGGGGAGACCCAGTACTTC CASSLFQGETQYF - TRBJ2-5 TRBV11-2 -
TGTGCCAGCAACCTAAAGGTTGAGGGGGGCTACGAGCAGTACTTC CASNLKVEGGYEQYF - TRBJ2-7 TRBV6-1 -
TGTGCCAGCAGCCCGACAGGGGAGACGGACGAGCAGTACTTC CASSPTGETDEQYF TRBD1 TRBJ2-7 TRBV28 -
TGTGCCAGCAGCTCGCCATTGAAGCGGGACCCCTACGAGCAGTACTTC CASSSPLKRDPYEQYF TRBD2 TRBJ2-7 TRBV13 -
TGCGCCAGCAGCCAAGTATGGGGCACCGGGGAGCTGTTTTTT CASSQVWGTGELFF - TRBJ2-2 TRBV4-1 -
TGTGCCAGCAGCGGGGCGCTCCTAGCGGGAGGCCGGAGATCCTACAATGAGCAGTTCTTC CASSGALLAGGRRSYNEQFF TRBD2 TRBJ2-1 TRBV9 once
TGTGCCAGCAGCCGAGGGGAAATCACCTACGAGCAGTACTTC CASSRGEITYEQYF - TRBJ2-7 TRBV5-6 -
TGTGCCAGCAGTTTATTAGGGACAGGGCGCTACGAGCAGTACTTC CASSLLGTGRYEQYF TRBD1 TRBJ2-7 TRBV27 -
TGTGCCAGCAGTCCTCCCCCATCCTGGGGACCAGATACGCAGTATTTT CASSPPPSWGPDTQYF - TRBJ2-3 TRBV28 -
TGTGCCAGCAGCCCGGGAACAGGGGTGGTGTGGGGAAACACCATATATTTT CASSPGTGVVWGNTIYF TRBD1 TRBJ1-3 TRBV11-2 -
TGTGCCAGTAGTATAGGAACAGCGGGCTACACCTTC CASSIGTAGYTF - TRBJ1-2 TRBV19 once
TGTGCTAGTAAAACCGATTGGGGTCAAGCGCAGTATTTT CASKTDWGQAQYF - TRBJ2-3 TRBV12-5 -
TGCAGCGTCGAATGGGGGGGGAGCTCCTACGAGCAGTACTTC CSVEWGGSSYEQYF TRBD2 TRBJ2-7 TRBV29-1 -
TGCGCCAGCAGCTTGGCCCTAGCGGGAGGGCCGGTCACCGGGGAGCTGTTTTTT CASSLALAGGPVTGELFF TRBD2 TRBJ2-2 TRBV5-1 once
TGTGCCAGCAGCTTAAGCGCGGATGAGCAGTTCTTC CASSLSADEQFF - TRBJ2-1 TRBV7-3 -
TGTGCCAGTAGCCCGGGACCACGACGTGAGCAGTTCTTC CASSPGPRREQFF - TRBJ2-1 TRBV19 -
TGTGCCAGCAGCTTAGAGGGCCCGGGTGAGCAGTTCTTC CASSLEGPGEQFF - TRBJ2-1 TRBV7-9 -
TGTGCCAGCAGTCAGGAGAGTTTAGAGTTAGCTAACTATGGCTACACCTTC CASSQESLELANYGYTF - TRBJ1-2 TRBV25-1 -
TGCGCCAGCAACAGTTACGACGACGAGCAGTACTTC CASNSYDDEQYF - TRBJ2-7 TRBV5-1 few
TGTGCCAGCAGTCCCGACAGGAGAGACACTGAAGCTTTCTTT CASSPDRRDTEAFF - TRBJ1-1 TRBV6-1 few
TGTGCCAGCGGAGGCTATGAGCAGTTCTTC CASGGYEQFF - TRBJ2-1 TRBV27 -
TGCAGCGTTCTCAGCGGGAGGAAACCCGAGCAGTACTTC CSVLSGRKPEQYF TRBD2 TRBJ2-7 TRBV29-1 -
TGTGCCAGCAGCCGGGGCGGTTCCATCTCCTACGAGCAGTACTTC CASSRGGSISYEQYF - TRBJ2-7 TRBV14 -
TGTGCCAGCAGCCTGCCCAGGGTAGCGGGGGCCTACAATGAGCAGTTCTTC CASSLPRVAGAYNEQFF TRBD2 TRBJ2-1 TRBV7-9 -
TGTGCCAGTAGTACAACGGACAGGGCTGAAGCTTTCTTT CASSTTDRAEAFF TRBD1 TRBJ1-1 TRBV19 -
TGTGCCAGTAGCGCTGGCGGGGGGCCAACCTACGAGCAGTACTTC CASSAGGGPTYEQYF TRBD2 TRBJ2-7 TRBV19 -